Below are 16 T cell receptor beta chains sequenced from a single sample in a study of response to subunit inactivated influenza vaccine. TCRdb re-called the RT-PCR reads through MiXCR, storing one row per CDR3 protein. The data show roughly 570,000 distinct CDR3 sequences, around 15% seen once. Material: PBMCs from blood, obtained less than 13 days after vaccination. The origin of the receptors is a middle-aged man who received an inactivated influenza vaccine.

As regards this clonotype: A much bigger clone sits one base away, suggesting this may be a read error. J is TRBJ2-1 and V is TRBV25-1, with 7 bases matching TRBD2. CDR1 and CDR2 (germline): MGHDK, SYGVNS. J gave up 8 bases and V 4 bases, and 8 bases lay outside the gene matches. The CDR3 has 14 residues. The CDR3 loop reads CASSGAGVYYEQFF. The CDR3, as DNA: TGTGCCAGCAGTGGTGCGGGGGTATACTATGAGCAGTTCTTC.

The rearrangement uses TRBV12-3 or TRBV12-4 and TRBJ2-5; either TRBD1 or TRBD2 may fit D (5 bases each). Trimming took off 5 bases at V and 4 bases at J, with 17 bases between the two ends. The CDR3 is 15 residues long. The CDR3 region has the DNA TGTGCCAGCAGTCGAGGGTCGACAGTAGCAGAGACCCAGTACTTC. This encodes CASSRGSTVAETQYF.

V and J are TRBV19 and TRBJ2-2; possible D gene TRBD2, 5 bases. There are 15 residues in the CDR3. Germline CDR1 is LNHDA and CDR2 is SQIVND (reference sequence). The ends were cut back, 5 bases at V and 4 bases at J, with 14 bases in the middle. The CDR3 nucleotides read TGTGCCAGTAGTCCGTGGGAGACGGGCACCGGGGAGCTGTTTTTT. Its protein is CASSPWETGTGELFF.

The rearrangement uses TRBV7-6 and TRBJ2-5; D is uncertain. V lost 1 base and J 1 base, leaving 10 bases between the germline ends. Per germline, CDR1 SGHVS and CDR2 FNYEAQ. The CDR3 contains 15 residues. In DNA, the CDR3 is TGTGCCAGCAGCTTAGAGTACGGATTCCAAGAGACCCAGTACTTC. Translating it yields CASSLEYGFQETQYF.

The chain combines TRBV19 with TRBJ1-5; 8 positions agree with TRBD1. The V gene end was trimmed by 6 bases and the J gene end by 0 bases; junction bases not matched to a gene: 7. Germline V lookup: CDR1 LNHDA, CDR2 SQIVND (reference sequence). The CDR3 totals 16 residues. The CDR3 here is CASSRTGIVSNQPQHF. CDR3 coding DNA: TGTGCCAGTAGCCGGACAGGGATAGTTAGCAATCAGCCCCAGCATTTT.

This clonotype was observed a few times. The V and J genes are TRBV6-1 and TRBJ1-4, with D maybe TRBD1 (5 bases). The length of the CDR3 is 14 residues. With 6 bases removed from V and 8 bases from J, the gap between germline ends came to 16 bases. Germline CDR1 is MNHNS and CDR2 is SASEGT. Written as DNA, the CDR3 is TGTGCCAGCAGCCGTCTTGACAAGGGGGAAAAACTGTTTTTT. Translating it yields CASSRLDKGEKLFF.

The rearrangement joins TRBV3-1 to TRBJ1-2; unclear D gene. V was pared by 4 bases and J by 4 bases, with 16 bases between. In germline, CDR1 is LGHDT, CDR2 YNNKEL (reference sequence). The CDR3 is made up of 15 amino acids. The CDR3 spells CASSPPWVPFYGYTF. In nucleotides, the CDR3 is TGTGCCAGCAGCCCCCCGTGGGTGCCGTTCTATGGCTACACCTTC.

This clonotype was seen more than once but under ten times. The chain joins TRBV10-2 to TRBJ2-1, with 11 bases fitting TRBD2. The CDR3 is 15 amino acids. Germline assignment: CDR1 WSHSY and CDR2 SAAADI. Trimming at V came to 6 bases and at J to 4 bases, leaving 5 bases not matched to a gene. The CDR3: CASRYSSGGYNEQFF. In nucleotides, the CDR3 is TGCGCCAGCAGATACTCTAGCGGGGGGTACAATGAGCAGTTCTTC.

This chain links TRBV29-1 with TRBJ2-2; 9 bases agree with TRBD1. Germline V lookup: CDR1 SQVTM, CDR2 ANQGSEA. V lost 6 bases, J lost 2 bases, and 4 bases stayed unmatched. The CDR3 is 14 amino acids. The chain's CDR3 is CSVSQGANTGELFF. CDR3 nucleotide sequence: TGCAGCGTATCACAGGGGGCTAACACCGGGGAGCTGTTTTTT.

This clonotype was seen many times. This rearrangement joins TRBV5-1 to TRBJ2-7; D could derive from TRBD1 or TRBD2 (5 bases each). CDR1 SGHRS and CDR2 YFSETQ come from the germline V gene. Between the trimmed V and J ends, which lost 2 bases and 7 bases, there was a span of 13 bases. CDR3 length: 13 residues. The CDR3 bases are TGCGCCAGCAGCTTCCGGGACGGTGGGGAGCAGTACTTC. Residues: CASSFRDGGEQYF.

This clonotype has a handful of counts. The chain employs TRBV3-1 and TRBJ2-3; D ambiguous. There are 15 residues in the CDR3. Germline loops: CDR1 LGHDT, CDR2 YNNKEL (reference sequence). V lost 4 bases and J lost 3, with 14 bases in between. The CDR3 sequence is CASSPSRSKTDTQYF. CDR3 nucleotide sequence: TGTGCCAGCAGCCCGAGTCGGTCAAAGACAGATACGCAGTATTTT.

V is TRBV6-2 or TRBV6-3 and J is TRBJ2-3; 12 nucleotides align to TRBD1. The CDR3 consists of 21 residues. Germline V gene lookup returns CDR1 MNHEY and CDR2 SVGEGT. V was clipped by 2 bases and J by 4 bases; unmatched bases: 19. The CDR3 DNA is TGTGCCAGCAGTTACGATGCCGGGACAGGGGGCGCGAGAGATGGAGCAGATACGCAGTATTTT. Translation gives CASSYDAGTGGARDGADTQYF.

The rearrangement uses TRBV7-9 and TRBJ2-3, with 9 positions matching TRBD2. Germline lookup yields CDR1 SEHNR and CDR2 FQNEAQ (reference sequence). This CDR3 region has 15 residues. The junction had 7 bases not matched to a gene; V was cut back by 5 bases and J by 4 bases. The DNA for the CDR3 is TGTGCCAGCAGCAACCGACTAGCGGTAGCAGATACGCAGTATTTT. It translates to CASSNRLAVADTQYF. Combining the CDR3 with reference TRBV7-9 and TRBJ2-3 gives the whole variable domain DTGVSQNPRHKITKRGQNVTFRCDPISEHNRLYWYRQTLGQGPEFLTYFQNEAQLEKSRLLSDRFSAERPKGSFSTLEIQRTEQGDSAMYLCASSNRLAVADTQYFGPGTRLTVL.

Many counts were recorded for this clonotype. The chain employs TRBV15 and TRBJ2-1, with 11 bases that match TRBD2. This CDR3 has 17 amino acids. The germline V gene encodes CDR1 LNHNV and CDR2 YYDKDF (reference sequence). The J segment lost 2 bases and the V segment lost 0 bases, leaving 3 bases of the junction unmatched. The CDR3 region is CATSRDILAGAYNEQFF. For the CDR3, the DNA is TGTGCCACCAGCAGAGATATACTAGCGGGGGCCTACAATGAGCAGTTCTTC.

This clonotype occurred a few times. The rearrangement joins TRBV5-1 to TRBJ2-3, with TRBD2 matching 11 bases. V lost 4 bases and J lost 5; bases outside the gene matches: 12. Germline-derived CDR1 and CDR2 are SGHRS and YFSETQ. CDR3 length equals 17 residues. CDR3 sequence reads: CASSIRGSGRALDTQYF. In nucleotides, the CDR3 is TGCGCCAGCAGCATACGTGGTAGCGGGAGGGCCTTAGATACGCAGTATTTT.

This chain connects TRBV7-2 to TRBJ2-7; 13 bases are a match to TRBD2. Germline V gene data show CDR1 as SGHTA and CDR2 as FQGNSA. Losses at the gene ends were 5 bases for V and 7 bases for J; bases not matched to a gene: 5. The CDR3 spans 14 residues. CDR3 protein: CASSVGLAGVEQYF. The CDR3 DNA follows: TGTGCCAGCAGCGTAGGACTAGCGGGAGTTGAGCAGTACTTC.